These 27 T cell receptor beta chains share one sample of origin, sequenced in a study of regulatory T cells in long-lasting Graves disease. Library construction for TCR beta used iRepertoire HTBI primers and Arm-PCR of CDR3 regions. One entry per CDR3 protein results from TCRdb running MiXCR on the multiplex PCR reads. This sample has around 480,000 distinct CDR3 sequences; 15% to 20% occur once, and the top ten carry more than 10%. The time point was: newly diagnosed GD, antithyroid drugs for less than 3 months. PBMC-extracted RNA yielded the TCR library. The same sample was also studied in work on T cells in Graves' hyperthyroidism and ophthalmopathy.

Sample: peripheral blood mononuclear cells (PBMCs), taken at new diagnosis, from a patient treated with antithyroid drugs. The receptors derive from a middle-aged man with Graves disease.

The V and J genes are TRBV2 and TRBJ2-2, with a possible D match to TRBD1 (5 bases). Trimming stripped 3 bases from V and 4 bases from J, with 15 bases between. Germline CDR1 reads SNHLY; CDR2 reads FYNNEI. The CDR3 sequence is 16 residues long. CDR3 protein: CASSDPSGSGTGELFF. CDR3 sequence (DNA): TGTGCCAGCAGTGACCCCTCAGGGTCTGGCACCGGGGAGCTGTTTTTT.

The chain couples TRBV5-5 to TRBJ2-5; D remains unclear. Germline loops: CDR1 SGHKS, CDR2 YYEKEE (reference sequence). This CDR3 is built from 13 residues. The ends were cut back, 2 bases at V and 2 bases at J, with 7 bases in the middle. The chain's CDR3 is CASSFMTQETQYF. DNA of the CDR3: TGTGCCAGCAGCTTTATGACACAAGAGACCCAGTACTTC.

This clonotype came up many times. The gene calls are TRBV11-2 and TRBJ2-7; D gene uncertain. The CDR3 is 13 residues long. V was shortened by 2 bases and J by 5 bases, with 10 bases between the two germline ends. From germline, CDR1 is SGHAT and CDR2 FQNNGV. CDR3 sequence reads: CASSLPASHEQYF. The CDR3 nucleotides are TGTGCCAGCAGCTTACCAGCGTCCCACGAGCAGTACTTC.

In nucleotides, the CDR3 is TGTGCCAGCAGCGTCGGGATATACAATGAGCAGTTCTTC. It codes for CASSVGIYNEQFF. The chain is built from TRBV5-5 and TRBJ2-1, with D tentatively TRBD2 (5 bases). Germline CDR1 SGHKS, CDR2 YYEKEE (reference sequence). The CDR3 has 13 residues. Trimming removed 4 bases at V and 4 bases at J, with 9 bases between. The complete variable domain, with remaining parts taken from reference TRBV5-5 and TRBJ2-1, reads DAGVTQSPTHLIKTRGQQVTLRCSPISGHKSVSWYQQVLGQGPQFIFQYYEKEERGRGNFPDRFSARQFPNYSSELNVNALLLGDSALYLCASSVGIYNEQFFGPGTRLTVL.

The chain uses TRBV5-1 and TRBJ2-5, with D maybe TRBD2 (5 bases). The germline V and J ends were trimmed by 7 bases and 0 bases, with 16 bases remaining between them. Germline CDR1 reads SGHRS; CDR2 reads YFSETQ. The CDR3 is 15 amino acids. CDR3 coding DNA: TGCGCCAGCCGGGGTACGAGAACGAACCAAGAGACCCAGTACTTC. Translation gives CASRGTRTNQETQYF.

This clonotype was recorded many times. In DNA, the CDR3 is TGCAGTGCTAGAATTCTAGCGCCTCCCTACGAGCAGTACTTC. Protein sequence: CSARILAPPYEQYF. The chain has TRBV20-1 and TRBJ2-7, with TRBD2 as a possible D gene (6 bases). Germline V gives CDR1 DFQATT, CDR2 SNEGSKA (reference sequence). V was cut by 2 bases and J by 2 bases, with 13 bases left in between. The CDR3 sequence is 14 residues long.

This clonotype has at least ten counts. V is TRBV2 and J is TRBJ2-3; D uncertain. Germline loops: CDR1 SNHLY, CDR2 FYNNEI. V gave up 5 bases and J gave up 0 bases, with 3 bases separating them. This CDR3 has 12 amino acids. CDR3 nucleotides: TGTGCCAGCAGTAAGAGCACAGATACGCAGTATTTT. It encodes CASSKSTDTQYF. Looking up the rest from reference TRBV2 and TRBJ2-3 gives the full variable domain: EPEVTQTPSHQVTQMGQEVILRCVPISNHLYFYWYRQILGQKVEFLVSFYNNEISEKSEIFDDQFSVERPDGSNFTLKIRSTKLEDSAMYFCASSKSTDTQYFGPGTRLTVL.

This clonotype was seen repeatedly, ten times or more. V is TRBV6-1 and J is TRBJ1-2, with D maybe TRBD1 (6 bases). Germline assignment: CDR1 MNHNS and CDR2 SASEGT. The CDR3 has 13 residues. Trimming took 6 bases from V and 1 from J, leaving 9 bases between them. The CDR3 region is CASRKDSNYGYTF. Here the CDR3 DNA reads TGTGCCAGCAGAAAGGACAGTAACTATGGCTACACCTTC.

The chain uses TRBV15 and TRBJ2-1; D remains unclear. Deletions cut 3 bases from V and 3 bases from J, with 3 bases between. This CDR3 contains 12 residues. In germline, CDR1 is LNHNV, CDR2 YYDKDF (reference sequence). This CDR3 is CATSSGYNEQFF. Written as DNA, the CDR3 is TGTGCCACCAGCAGCGGCTACAATGAGCAGTTCTTC.

This clonotype was recorded at least ten times. The J gene is TRBJ2-7, the V gene TRBV27; no reliable D call. V lost 3 bases and J 1 base, leaving 7 bases between the germline ends. This CDR3 region has 13 residues. The V gene's germline CDR1 is MNHEY and CDR2 SMNVEV (reference sequence). In nucleotides, the CDR3 is TGTGCCAGCAGTTTCGGGCAGTCCTACGAGCAGTACTTC. This gives the protein CASSFGQSYEQYF.

This clonotype occurred many times. The CDR3 DNA sequence: TGTGCCAGCAGCTTAGAGGGGCCTAGCACAGATACGCAGTATTTT. As protein: CASSLEGPSTDTQYF. The J gene is TRBJ2-3, the V gene TRBV11-2; weak D call: TRBD1 (5 bases). The CDR3 consists of 15 residues. Between the trimmed V and J ends, which lost 0 bases and 0 bases, there was a span of 7 bases. CDR1 and CDR2 from the germline V gene are SGHAT and FQNNGV.

This clonotype appeared once. A much larger clonotype is one base distant, so this may be a read error. The chain couples TRBV28 to TRBJ2-1; the match to TRBD1 covers 8 bases. The CDR3 loop spans 13 amino acids. Germline CDR1 reads MDHEN; CDR2 reads SYDVKM. CDR3 nucleotide sequence: TGTGCCAGCAGTCCCGGACAGGGCCCTGAGCAGCTCTTC. Amino acids: CASSPGQGPEQLF.

This clonotype was seen more than once but under ten times. The rearrangement links TRBV12-3 or TRBV12-4 to TRBJ2-4, with D possibly TRBD2 on 6 matching bases. The V gene lost 5 bases and the J gene lost 14 bases, with 13 bases spanning the gap. The CDR3 consists of 11 residues. The CDR3, as DNA: TGTGCCAGCAGTGCGGGACCAACCAAGTACTTC. Translation: CASSAGPTKYF.

This clonotype has at least ten counts. This chain links TRBV6-5 with TRBJ2-3, with TRBD2 matching over 7 bases. V dropped 2 bases and J dropped 2; count of bases not matched to a gene: 7. Germline lookup yields CDR1 MNHEY and CDR2 SVGAGI. The CDR3 is made up of 16 amino acids. The CDR3 coding sequence is TGTGCCAGCAGTTACGGCGGCGGGAGCCCCACAGATACGCAGTATTTT. Its protein is CASSYGGGSPTDTQYF.

Comment on this clonotype: A far larger clone is one nucleotide away, so this likely arose from a read error. The chain employs TRBV2 and TRBJ2-3; TRBD2 matches at 7 bases. The end of the DNA fits TRBJ2-1 better, so the J call may be wrong. CDR3 size: 13 residues. Germline assignment: CDR1 SNHLY and CDR2 FYNNEI. CDR3 coding DNA: TGTGCCAGCAGTGAGCGGGAGCGAGGCGAGCAGTTCTTC. It is translated as CASSERERGEQFF.

Ten or more counts support this clonotype. The genes are TRBV7-9 and TRBJ1-1; D perhaps matches TRBD1 (5 bases). This CDR3 contains 15 residues. Germline V gene lookup returns CDR1 SEHNR and CDR2 FQNEAQ (reference sequence). Deletions cut 2 bases from V and 5 bases from J, with 15 bases between. CDR3 protein: CASSLHIQGGTEAFF. CDR3 nucleotides: TGTGCCAGCAGCTTACATATCCAGGGTGGAACTGAAGCTTTCTTT.

This clonotype was seen many times. A read error may produce the germline difference seen at one junction end. V and J are TRBV5-1 and TRBJ2-3, with D possibly matching TRBD1 (6 bases). Germline loops: CDR1 SGHRS, CDR2 YFSETQ. CDR3 length equals 13 residues. For the CDR3, the DNA is TGTGCCAGCAGCCCCGACAGGTCAGATACGCAGTATTTT. Translated: CASSPDRSDTQYF.

This chain uses TRBV19 with TRBJ1-4; D gene uncertain. Germline CDR1 and CDR2: LNHDA and SQIVND (reference sequence). Between the trimmed V and J ends, which lost 4 bases and 6 bases, there was a span of 12 bases. This CDR3 is 14 amino acids long. The CDR3 DNA follows: TGTGCCAGTAGTAACGGAGCCGGACATGAAAAACTGTTTTTT. Its translation: CASSNGAGHEKLFF. Filled out from reference TRBV19 and TRBJ1-4, the complete variable domain reads DGGITQSPKYLFRKEGQNVTLSCEQNLNHDAMYWYRQDPGQGLRLIYYSQIVNDFQKGDIAEGYSVSREKKESFPLTVTSAQKNPTAFYLCASSNGAGHEKLFFGSGTQLSVL.

This chain links TRBV11-3 with TRBJ2-3; TRBD1 matches at 9 bases. This CDR3 contains 16 residues. The germline V gene has CDR1 SGHNT and CDR2 YENEEA. Trimming cost V 6 bases and J 4 bases; bases outside gene matches: 11. This chain's CDR3 is CASSPTGTGLPDTQYF. CDR3 nucleotide sequence: TGTGCCAGCAGTCCGACCGGGACAGGGTTACCAGATACGCAGTATTTT.

This clonotype has a count of ten or more. V is TRBV5-1 and J is TRBJ2-2; no clear D gene. Germline CDR1 is SGHRS and CDR2 is YFSETQ. The CDR3 has 15 amino acids. Trimming shortened V by 0 bases and J by 1 base, and 7 bases separated the two germline ends. This CDR3 is CASSLDGRNTGELFF. The DNA for the CDR3 is TGCGCCAGCAGCTTGGACGGAAGGAACACCGGGGAGCTGTTTTTT.

This clonotype appeared many times. This chain connects TRBV10-3 to TRBJ2-7; D is perhaps TRBD2 (5 bases). Trimming stripped 3 bases from V and 6 bases from J, with 15 bases between. Germline V gene lookup returns CDR1 ENHRY and CDR2 SYGVKD. This CDR3 has 14 amino acids. CDR3 nucleotides: TGTGCCATCAGTGAAAAGGCTAGCATCGGCGAGCAGTACTTC. Translating gives CAISEKASIGEQYF.

This clonotype was counted at least ten times. The chain has TRBV28 and TRBJ2-1; tentative D call: TRBD1 (6 bases). The V end was cut by 5 bases, the J end by 8 bases, with 16 bases between. This CDR3 is built from 14 residues. CDR1 is MDHEN, CDR2 SYDVKM, per germline. DNA of the CDR3: TGTGCCAGCAGTGAACCGGGACAACCACATGAGCAGTTCTTC. It is translated as CASSEPGQPHEQFF. Filled out from reference TRBV28 and TRBJ2-1, the complete variable domain reads DVKVTQSSRYLVKRTGEKVFLECVQDMDHENMFWYRQDPGLGLRLIYFSYDVKMKEKGDIPEGYSVSREKKERFSLILESASTNQTSMYLCASSEPGQPHEQFFGPGTRLTVL.

There are many counts of this clonotype. This rearrangement joins TRBV6-1 to TRBJ2-7, with 7 bases matching TRBD1. The CDR3 length is 14 residues. The J segment lost 0 bases and the V segment lost 7 bases, leaving 6 bases of the junction unmatched. Germline assignment: CDR1 MNHNS and CDR2 SASEGT. The DNA of the CDR3 is TGTGCCAGCACGAGACAGGGCAGCTCCTACGAGCAGTACTTC. It is translated as CASTRQGSSYEQYF.

The chain joins TRBV20-1 to TRBJ1-2; 12 bases match TRBD1. Germline values: CDR1 DFQATT, CDR2 SNEGSKA (reference sequence). Losses at the gene ends were 6 bases for V and 6 bases for J; bases not matched to a gene: 14. There are 16 residues in the CDR3. The DNA for the CDR3 is TGCAGTGCAAGGGGGGGACAGGGGGCTTCCACGGATGGCTACACCTTC. Protein sequence: CSARGGQGASTDGYTF.

This clonotype was seen ten or more times. This chain connects TRBV11-3 to TRBJ2-2; D possibly uses TRBD1 or TRBD2 (5 bases each). The V and J ends lost 1 base and 9 bases respectively, with 9 bases between them. The CDR3 is 13 residues long. Looked up from germline, CDR1 is SGHNT and CDR2 is YENEEA. CDR3 protein: CASSLGGKRELFF. The CDR3 bases are TGTGCCAGCAGCTTAGGGGGGAAGAGGGAGCTGTTTTTT.

There are many counts of this clonotype. The chain is built from TRBV3-1 and TRBJ1-1; D unresolved. V was clipped by 4 bases and J by 5 bases, with 17 bases between them. The CDR3 is 15 amino acids. Germline V gene data show CDR1 as LGHDT and CDR2 as YNNKEL (reference sequence). The CDR3 loop reads CASSRVGLTVTEAFF. In DNA, the CDR3 is TGTGCCAGCAGCCGGGTGGGTCTTACCGTGACTGAAGCTTTCTTT.

Details on this clonotype: Given a far larger clone just one base away, this is likely a sequencing read error. This chain links TRBV9 with TRBJ2-3; a weak D match, TRBD2 (5 bases). The end of the DNA aligns better with TRBJ2-5, so the J call may be wrong. Per germline, CDR1 SGDLS and CDR2 YYNGEE. CDR3 length: 15 residues. The CDR3 loop is CASSPALGATATQYF. CDR3 in DNA: TGTGCCAGCTCACCAGCCCTGGGAGCGACCGCGACCCAGTACTTC.